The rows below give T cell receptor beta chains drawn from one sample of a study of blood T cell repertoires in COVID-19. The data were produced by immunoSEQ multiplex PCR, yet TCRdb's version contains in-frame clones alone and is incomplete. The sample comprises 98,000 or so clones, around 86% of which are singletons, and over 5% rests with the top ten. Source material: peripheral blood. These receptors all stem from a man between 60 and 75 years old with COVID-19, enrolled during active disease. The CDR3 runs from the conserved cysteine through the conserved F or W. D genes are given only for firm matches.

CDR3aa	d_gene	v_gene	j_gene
CASSVGGVGTGGYEQFF	TRBD1	TRBV9	TRBJ2-1
CASSPGQAETQYF	TRBD1	TRBV5-1	TRBJ2-5
CASSLSPGDTGELFF	-	TRBV18	TRBJ2-2
CAARGLACTEAFF	TRBD1	TRBV10-1	TRBJ1-1
CAWSILLAGRSDEQFF	TRBD2	TRBV30	TRBJ2-1
CASSEIGGLNTEAFF	-	TRBV2	TRBJ1-1
CASSPVLSGYEQYF	-	TRBV6-5	TRBJ2-7
CASRQGSRNGYTF	-	TRBV16	TRBJ1-2
CASSELGTIPGYTF	-	TRBV2	TRBJ1-2
CASSASGSFGYEQYF	-	TRBV13	TRBJ2-7
CASSVADSSYEQYF	-	TRBV9	TRBJ2-7